At least ten counts were recorded for the clone carrying this TCR beta chain. The antigen is undetermined. The data derive from a study of T-cell reconstitution after alpha-beta-depleted transplantation in children. Unique molecular identifiers tagged the TCRbeta library. TCRdb ran MiXCR on the PCR reads and lists one entry per CDR3 protein. The sample has approximately 300,000 distinct CDR3 sequences, 11% seen once. Overall study results and limits: A year had passed since transplant, and T-cell counts and diversity by then came mostly from newly produced T cells.

The TCR was taken from a male patient between 2 and 15 years old who had a stem cell transplant for chronic granulomatous disease, so the T cells may come from the graft donor. Here the sequenced sample was peripheral blood, taken 180 days after TCRalphabeta/CD19-depleted stem cell transplant.

The CDR3 protein is CASSLGAGNTIYF. The CDR3 DNA reads TGTGCCAGCAGCTTAGGGGCTGGAAACACCATATATTTT. The chain recombines TRBV7-8 with TRBJ1-3; D is uncertain. The CDR3 runs to 13 residues. CDR1 and CDR2 (germline): SGHVS, FQNEAQ. V dropped 1 base and J dropped 2 bases, with 3 bases sitting between them.